Ten or more counts support the clone carrying this TCR beta chain. The antigen remains unidentified. This sample was included in a study of T cells in Graves' hyperthyroidism and ophthalmopathy. Notes on the study in general: Ophthalmopathy stood apart from stable hyperthyroidism in a 13 V-J model.

For ophthalmopathy patients, the Clinical Activity Score was at least 3 and the NOSPECS grade at least 4; duration was under 3 months. Clinical symptoms, serum thyroxine and TRAb, thyroid ultrasound and orbital computed tomography together formed the diagnostic basis. It was RNA transcripts that yielded the amplified TCR beta CDR3 regions. HTBI primers were used for first-round RT-PCR of the TCR CDR3. Using its own MiXCR run on the multiplex PCR reads, TCRdb lists one record per CDR3 protein. The sample holds 550,000 to 600,000 distinct CDR3 sequences, more than 13% seen once. The source of this sequence is a woman aged 18-29 years with Graves' ophthalmopathy. The sequenced sample was blood.

CDR3 protein: CASSAPGQGMNTEAFF. The CDR3 nucleotides read TGTGCCAGCAGCGCACCGGGACAGGGTATGAACACTGAAGCTTTCTTT. The chain uses TRBV7-2 and TRBJ1-1, with 9 bases fitting TRBD1. V lost 5 bases and J lost 0; bases outside the gene matches: 7. This CDR3 is built from 16 residues. Germline lookup yields CDR1 SGHTA and CDR2 FQGNSA.